This passage covers 9 T cell receptor beta chains from one sample sequenced in a study of cytomegalovirus exposure and HLA in healthy donors (dated by TCRdb to between 2016 and 2019). Library generation was performed with the immunoSEQ multiplex PCR assay. For the multiplex PCR, a mixture combining 60 forward primers for TCR Vbeta segments and 13 reverse primers for TCR Jbeta segments was used. TCRdb obtained this table from immuneACCESS and retained in-frame rearrangements with V and J assigned. These tables miss some clones; where compared with another copy, unresolved V genes account for less than half of the shortfall, and the remainder is unexplained. The sample table contains some 130,000 clones; only one count was recorded for approximately 80% of them. Jointly, the top ten make up approximately 11% of the sample. The sequenced sample was PBMCs. The receptors here all came from a male donor in good health and CMV-seropositive.

V gene TRBV7-2 combines with J gene TRBJ2-7, with 9 positions matching TRBD1. The V segment lost 5 bases and the J segment 9 bases; nucleotides outside the gene matches: 11. Germline V CDR1 and CDR2: SGHTA, FQGNSA. The CDR3 has 14 residues. The DNA for the CDR3 is TGTGCCAGCAGCCCAGACAGGGGGGCGGGCGGGCAGTACTTC. Translating gives CASSPDRGAGGQYF.

The rearrangement uses TRBV6-5 and TRBJ1-1; possible D gene TRBD1, 5 bases. Germline CDR1 MNHEY, CDR2 SVGAGI. The CDR3 spans 12 residues. Trimming stripped 10 bases from V and 0 bases from J, with 9 bases between. CDR3 amino acids: CATQGMNTEAFF. The DNA of the CDR3 is TGTGCCACGCAGGGTATGAACACTGAAGCTTTCTTT.

This clone has a handful of counts. The CDR3 loop reads CASSRLAGHYEQYF. Written as DNA, the CDR3 is TGTGCCAGCAGTCGACTAGCGGGTCACTACGAGCAGTACTTC. J is TRBJ2-7 and V is TRBV28, with 10 bases matching TRBD2. Germline trimming cut 5 bases from V and 3 bases from J; bases unmatched to any gene: 4. The CDR3 loop spans 14 amino acids. Germline CDR1 is MDHEN and CDR2 is SYDVKM.

This clone showed up just a few times. The CDR3 nucleotides read TGTGCCAGCATTCGAGGGGGGTGGACAGGCGATTTCTACGAGCAGTACTTC. Translation gives CASIRGGWTGDFYEQYF. The chain is built from TRBV19 and TRBJ2-7, with D maybe TRBD1 (7 bases). V was trimmed by 9 bases and J by 3 bases, leaving 27 bases between them. Per germline, CDR1 LNHDA and CDR2 SQIVND (reference sequence). CDR3 size: 17 residues.

The chain carries TRBV11-3 and TRBJ2-5, with 8 bases lining up with TRBD1. This CDR3 is built from 15 residues. Trimming took 5 bases from V and 3 from J; bases not matched to a gene: 8. Germline V gene lookup returns CDR1 SGHNT and CDR2 YENEEA. The CDR3 nucleotides read TGTGCCAGCAGCCCACGGCCGGACAGGGAAGAGACCCAGTACTTC. It translates to CASSPRPDREETQYF.

The chain uses TRBV9 and TRBJ2-2, with 9 bases lining up with TRBD2. The germline V gene encodes CDR1 SGDLS and CDR2 YYNGEE. Trimming cost V 3 bases and J 7 bases; bases outside gene matches: 10. This CDR3 spans 16 amino acids. CDR3 residues: CASSAHPSGIGGELFF. The DNA of the CDR3 is TGTGCCAGCAGCGCACACCCTAGCGGGATTGGCGGGGAGCTGTTTTTT.

To note about this clone: Germline and junction disagree at one end, which may indicate a read error. The rearrangement uses TRBV7-9 and TRBJ2-6; a possible D gene is TRBD2 (7 bases). The CDR3 runs to 14 residues. Germline V gene data show CDR1 as SEHNR and CDR2 as FQNEAQ (reference sequence). The CDR3 loop is CATKGTRGANGLTF. CDR3 sequence (DNA): TGTGCCACGAAAGGAACCCGGGGGGCCAACGGCCTGACTTTC.

This clone was observed a single time. The J gene is TRBJ2-5, the V gene TRBV27, with no clear D. CDR3 length equals 12 residues. Trimming cost V 6 bases and J 7 bases, with 12 bases left between them. From germline, CDR1 is MNHEY and CDR2 SMNVEV (reference sequence). The CDR3 nucleotides are TGTGCCAGCAGCTCGAGTCCCGGGACCCAGTACTTC. The encoded protein is CASSSSPGTQYF.

The chain joins TRBV4-3 to TRBJ2-7; a weak D match, TRBD1 (5 bases). The germline V gene encodes CDR1 LGHNA and CDR2 YSLEER. The V end was cut by 0 bases, the J end by 2 bases, with 11 bases between. CDR3 length: 15 amino acids. The CDR3 bases are TGCGCCAGCAGCCAAGAACCAGGGCTCGCCTACGAGCAGTACTTC. Its protein product is CASSQEPGLAYEQYF.